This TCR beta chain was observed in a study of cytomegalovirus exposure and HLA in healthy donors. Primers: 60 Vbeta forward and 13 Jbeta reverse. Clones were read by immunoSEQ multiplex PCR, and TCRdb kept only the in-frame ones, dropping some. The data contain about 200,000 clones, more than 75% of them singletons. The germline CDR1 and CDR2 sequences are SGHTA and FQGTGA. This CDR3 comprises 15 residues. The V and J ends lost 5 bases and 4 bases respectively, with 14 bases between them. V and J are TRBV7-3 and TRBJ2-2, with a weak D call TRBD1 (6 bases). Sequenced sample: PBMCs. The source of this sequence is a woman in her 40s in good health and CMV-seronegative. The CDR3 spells CASSPRTVRTGELFF. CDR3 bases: TGTGCCAGCAGCCCCCGGACAGTCCGCACCGGGGAGCTGTTTTTT.